This TCR beta chain was recovered during a study of T cells in Graves' hyperthyroidism and ophthalmopathy (dated by TCRdb to the late 2010s). The study in broad terms: Peripheral blood was collected at initial diagnosis, before any treatment. In addition, the study compared T-cell repertoires in thyroid tissue and in blood from several Graves' hyperthyroidism patients. The approximately 100 discovery patients were randomly split 7:3 into training and test sets. An independent validation cohort of under 20 hyperthyroidism patients and approximately 16 patients who later progressed to ophthalmopathy tested prospective prediction of ophthalmopathy. TCR Vbeta CDR3 sequencing of roughly 140 peripheral blood samples (over 40 ophthalmopathy, over 70 hyperthyroidism and around 17 progressor patients) is reported in the paper. A discovery cohort of around 98 patients, 43 with Graves' ophthalmopathy and approximately 57 with stable Graves' hyperthyroidism, was used to find distinguishing TCR V-J signatures. Following sampling, methimazole starting at 30 mg daily was given to hyperthyroidism patients, and high-dose intravenous methylprednisolone was given to ophthalmopathy patients.

This clonotype came up many times. What this receptor recognizes is not known. There are no base qualities to consult, and no much larger clone falls within one base. Hyperthyroidism patients were aged 18 to 65 years and newly diagnosed, with disease duration of less than 2 months. Exclusion was applied to patients with uncontrolled infections, other autoimmune diseases, pregnancy or lactation. Diagnoses relied on clinical symptoms, serum thyroxine and TRAb, thyroid ultrasound and orbital computed tomography. Blood from progressor patients was collected at the time of first diagnosis with hyperthyroidism, before any ophthalmopathy symptoms had appeared. PBMCs were separated from roughly 9.6 ml of fresh peripheral blood using Ficoll-Paque density gradient centrifugation. Progressor patients were first diagnosed with Graves' hyperthyroidism and then developed ophthalmopathy during follow-up. Trizol reagent was used to extract total RNA, and RNA quality was then checked on an Agilent 2100 Bioanalyzer.

V is pared back by 3 bases and J by 6 bases, with 15 bases lying between the germline termini. CDR1 and CDR2 are read off the germline V gene as MDHEN and SYDVKM. The CDR3 measures 14 amino acids from cysteine to phenylalanine. Of all the DNA, just the CDR3 is kept, 42 bases in frame from base 1. TCR beta CDR3 regions were amplified from RNA transcripts. A first-round RT-PCR of the TCR CDR3 used the HTBI primer set with the Qiagen OneStep RT-PCR kit. The libraries were constructed in a second round of multiplex PCR and then size-selected and purified. The libraries were sequenced on an Illumina HiSeq2000 using paired-end 100 bp reads. The study's processing was this. SOAPnuke was used to process the raw data, removing reads that contained adapters or uncalled bases, had a mean Phred below 15, or lacked an exact match to the constant primer or identifier. COPE v1.2.5 was used to merge the high-quality paired reads, and each unique nucleotide sequence was defined as a clonotype. Clonotypes were aligned to IMGT TRBV, TRBD and TRBJ reference segments using MiTCR v1.1. Only V-J combinations with frequency above 0.0001, covering roughly 99% of repertoires, were analysed. A TCS score was defined as the ratio of F50 (clonal expansion) to E x V (chaos), with BLOSUM62-based TCRdist applied between CDR3 peptides within each V-J. Welch's t-statistics and random forest reduced 514 V-J features to roughly 13, which were used in a naive Bayes classifier (R e1071). TCRdb applied fastp at Q25 and MiXCR to the public reads, then kept only in-frame beta chains. Rows with one shared CDR3 protein collapse into an entry with the most common genes and DNA. TCRdb's processing, not the authors', yielded these V and J calls. This sample gives a few hundred thousand distinct CDR3 sequences in total; about 15% of them show up just once. About 30% of the sample is in the top ten clones.

Paper-wide results and their limitations: In validation, progression to ophthalmopathy was predicted by the model with 70.59% sensitivity and 72.22% specificity, a median of about 6.4 months before onset. No statistical method was used to fix the sample size in advance, and group allocation was not hidden from the investigators. Most expanded thyroid clonotypes (frequency above 0.001) were also detected in blood, a finding suggesting that blood repertoires may reflect thyroid immune responses. A 13 V-J signature model separated ophthalmopathy from stable hyperthyroidism, with about 88% sensitivity and 81.08% specificity in cross-validation and 80%/75% in testing.

The chain is made from TRBV28 and TRBJ2-7; the D segment may tentatively be TRBD1 or TRBD2, each giving 6 matched bases. This clonotype originated in a woman under 30 with Graves' hyperthyroidism that later progressed to Graves' ophthalmopathy. The sample comprised blood. The CDR3 sequence is CASSLDGGLSEQYF. Read as DNA, the sequence is TGTGCCAGCAGTTTGGATGGGGGGCTCTCCGAGCAGTACTTC.